This T cell receptor beta chain was recovered during a study of T cell responses to AZD1222 COVID-19 vaccine. Study results and limitations: Seropositivity was recorded at baseline in only 5 or 6 AZD1222 recipients.

Generated by immunoSEQ multiplex PCR, the TCRdb table keeps only in-frame clones and is missing some. The data contain 95,000 to 110,000 clones, around nine tenths of them singletons. A remark on this clone: The antigen remains undetermined.

The sequence derives from an adult who received the AZD1222 COVID-19 vaccine. This specimen consisted of peripheral blood, obtained 28 days after the second AZD1222 dose.

CDR3 sequence (DNA): TGTGCCAGCAGCCTAAGGGACAGGGTAGGGGTAAGCACTGAAGCTTTCTTT. Its translation is CASSLRDRVGVSTEAFF. The chain joins TRBV9 to TRBJ1-1; TRBD1 matches 9 bases. With 4 bases clipped from V and 4 bases from J, the junction kept 14 bases outside the gene matches. The CDR3 extends over 17 amino acids. Per germline, CDR1 SGDLS and CDR2 YYNGEE.